This TCR beta chain originates from a study of T cells in Graves' hyperthyroidism and ophthalmopathy. This clonotype occurred a few times. Antigen unknown. The authors took PBMCs from 10 ml fresh peripheral blood. RNA transcripts were the template for amplifying TCR beta CDR3 regions. First-round RT-PCR with HTBI primers amplified the TCR CDR3 region. TCRdb reanalysed the multiplex PCR reads using MiXCR and keeps one entry per CDR3 protein. This table holds hundreds of thousands of distinct CDR3 sequences, over 15% found once. Germline V gene sequence: CDR1 MNHEY, CDR2 SMNVEV (reference sequence). CDR3 size: 15 residues. The V gene lost 2 bases and the J gene lost 3 bases, with 12 bases spanning the gap. Study outcomes and limitations: Classification by a 13 V-J model distinguished ophthalmopathy from stable hyperthyroidism.

Source material: blood. The sequence was collected from a woman between 18 and 30 years old with Graves' hyperthyroidism. The chain recombines TRBV27 with TRBJ2-3, with a weak D call TRBD2 (6 bases). The CDR3 region is CASSLRAGLTDTQYF. The DNA for the CDR3 is TGTGCCAGCAGTTTAAGGGCGGGGTTGACAGATACGCAGTATTTT.